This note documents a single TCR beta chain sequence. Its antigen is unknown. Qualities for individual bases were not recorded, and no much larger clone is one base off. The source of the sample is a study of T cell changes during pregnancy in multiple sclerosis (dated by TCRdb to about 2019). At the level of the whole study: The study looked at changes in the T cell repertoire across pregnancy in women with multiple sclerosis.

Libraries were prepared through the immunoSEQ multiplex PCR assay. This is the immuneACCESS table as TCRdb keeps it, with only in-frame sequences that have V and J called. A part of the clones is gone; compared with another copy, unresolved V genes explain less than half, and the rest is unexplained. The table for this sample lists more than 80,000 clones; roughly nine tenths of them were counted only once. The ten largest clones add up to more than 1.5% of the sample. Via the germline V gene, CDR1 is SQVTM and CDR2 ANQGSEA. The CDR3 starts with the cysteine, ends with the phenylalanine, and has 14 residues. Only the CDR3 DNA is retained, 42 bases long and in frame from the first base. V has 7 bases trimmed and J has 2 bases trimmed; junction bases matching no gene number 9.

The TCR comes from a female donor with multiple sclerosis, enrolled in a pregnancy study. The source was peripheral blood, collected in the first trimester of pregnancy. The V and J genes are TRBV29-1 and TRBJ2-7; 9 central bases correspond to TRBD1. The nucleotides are TGCAGCGCTCAACAGGGGGCCCTTACCTACGAGCAGTACTTC. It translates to CSAQQGALTYEQYF.